The 5 T cell receptor beta chains in this list originate from one sample, sequenced in a study of T cells in Graves' hyperthyroidism and ophthalmopathy. Amplified TCR beta CDR3 regions came from RNA transcripts. Primed by the HTBI set, a first-round RT-PCR was run on the TCR CDR3. A single record per CDR3 protein comes from TCRdb applying MiXCR to the multiplex PCR reads. The table records about 640,000 distinct CDR3 sequences, less than 25% of them present only once. Sample: blood. The receptors were sampled from a man between 25 and 39 years old with Graves' ophthalmopathy.

CDR3 sequence: CAWSGQTNYGYTF. The CDR3 region has the DNA TGTGCCTGGAGTGGACAAACAAACTATGGCTACACCTTC. V is TRBV30 and J is TRBJ1-2; D is undetermined. CDR3 size: 13 residues. Germline V gives CDR1 GTSNPN, CDR2 SVGIG (reference sequence). V lost 1 base and J lost 2, with 8 bases in between.

This clonotype was found a few times. The rearrangement links TRBV7-8 to TRBJ2-7; 12 bases line up with TRBD2. J lost 6 bases, V lost 0 bases, and 9 bases had no gene match. There are 17 residues in the CDR3. Germline V gene sequence: CDR1 SGHVS, CDR2 FQNEAQ. In nucleotides, the CDR3 is TGTGCCAGCAGCTTAGCTCAGTCTAGCGGGAGGGTCGGCGAGCAGTACTTC. The encoded protein is CASSLAQSSGRVGEQYF.

This clonotype was recorded many times. The genes are TRBV28 and TRBJ1-1; D not resolved. V was trimmed by 2 bases and J by 6 bases, leaving 7 bases between them. Germline loops: CDR1 MDHEN, CDR2 SYDVKM. This CDR3 has 12 amino acids. CDR3 loop: CASSLGDPEAFF. DNA for the CDR3: TGTGCCAGCAGTTTAGGGGATCCTGAAGCTTTCTTT.

This clonotype was counted only a few times. The rearrangement uses TRBV13 and TRBJ2-7, with 7 positions matching TRBD1. The length of the CDR3 is 16 residues. Germline V lookup: CDR1 PRHDT, CDR2 FYEKMQ (reference sequence). J was trimmed by 6 bases and V by 4 bases; bases with no gene match: 15. Here the CDR3 DNA reads TGTGCCAGCAGCTCAGAAGGAAGACAGGGAGATCGCGAGCAGTACTTC. Its protein is CASSSEGRQGDREQYF.

The chain uses TRBV7-2 and TRBJ2-5; D perhaps matches TRBD2 (5 bases). V was clipped by 2 bases and J by 5 bases, with 15 bases between them. Germline-derived CDR1 and CDR2 are SGHTA and FQGNSA. CDR3 length: 15 amino acids. The CDR3, as DNA: TGTGCCAGCAGCTTATATGGCGGGCAGCCGGAGACCCAGTACTTC. Its translation is CASSLYGGQPETQYF.